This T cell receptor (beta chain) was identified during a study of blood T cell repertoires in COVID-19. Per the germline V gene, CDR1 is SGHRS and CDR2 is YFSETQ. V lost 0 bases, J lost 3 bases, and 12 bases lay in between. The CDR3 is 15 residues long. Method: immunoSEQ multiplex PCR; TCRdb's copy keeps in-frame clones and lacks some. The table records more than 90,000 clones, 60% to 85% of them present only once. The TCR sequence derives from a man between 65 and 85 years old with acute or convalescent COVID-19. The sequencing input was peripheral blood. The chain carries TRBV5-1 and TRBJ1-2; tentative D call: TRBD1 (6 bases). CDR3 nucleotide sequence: TGCGCCAGCAGCTTGGATCAGGGGAAGTACTATGGCTACACCTTC. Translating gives CASSLDQGKYYGYTF.